This T cell receptor (beta chain) was retrieved from a study of T and B cells in COVID-19 patients. From blood, roughly 250-500 ng of genomic DNA served as TRB template. TRB rearrangements were amplified by multiplex PCR with BIOMED2 TRB-A/B primers. TCRdb re-called the multiplex PCR reads with MiXCR, one entry per CDR3 protein. The table lists roughly 21,000 distinct CDR3 sequences, under 35% of them singletons. From germline, CDR1 is SGHRS and CDR2 YFSETQ. The CDR3 sequence is 14 residues long. The V end lost 0 bases, the J end lost 2 bases, and 7 bases lay between the germline ends. The gene calls are TRBV5-1 and TRBJ2-3; D ambiguous. Sequencing was carried out using blood. The receptor was isolated from a human donor who had recovered from COVID-19. For the CDR3, the DNA is TGCGCCAGCAGCTTGGCCGCGCCCACAGATACGCAGTATTTT. This encodes CASSLAAPTDTQYF.